Following are 26 T cell receptor beta chains from one sample sequenced in a study of blood T cell repertoires in COVID-19 (dated by TCRdb to about 2020). Libraries were made using the immunoSEQ multiplex PCR assay. Not all clones reach the TCRdb copy of this immuneACCESS table, which keeps in-frame sequences only. Checked studies attribute under half of the gap to unresolved V genes and leave the rest unexplained. The sample data list tens of thousands of clones, and roughly 85% of these were observed just once. 5.4% of the sample lies in the top ten. Input material: peripheral blood. Receptors originate from a man in his fifties or sixties with acute or convalescent COVID-19.

The chain carries TRBV5-4 and TRBJ2-2; D perhaps matches TRBD1 (6 bases). CDR1 SGHNT and CDR2 YYREEE come from the germline V gene (reference sequence). The CDR3 loop spans 16 amino acids. Between the trimmed V and J ends, which lost 2 bases and 4 bases, there was a span of 15 bases. CDR3 DNA sequence: TGTGCCAGCAGCTTCTTTGGGGGCTTGGCCACCGGGGAGCTGTTTTTT. Its translation is CASSFFGGLATGELFF.

The rearrangement joins TRBV4-3 to TRBJ1-6; D unclear. The CDR3 consists of 16 residues. Germline V lookup: CDR1 LGHNA, CDR2 YSLEER. V lost 2 bases and J lost 10, with 18 bases in between. The CDR3, as DNA: TGCGCCAGCAGCCAAAACTTGGGGAGTGGCGCGTCACCCCTCCACTTT. Translation gives CASSQNLGSGASPLHF.

Here the CDR3 DNA reads TGTGCCAGCAGCCGACCTAGCGGGGGGCCTGCAGAGCAGTACTTC. Amino acids: CASSRPSGGPAEQYF. The genes are TRBV11-1 and TRBJ2-7; 11 positions match TRBD2. V lost 5 bases and J lost 7; bases outside the gene matches: 10. Germline CDR1 SGHAT, CDR2 FQDESV (reference sequence). The length of the CDR3 is 15 residues.

Notes on this clone: This sample also contains other DNA sequences that code for the same CDR3. The V and J genes are TRBV18 and TRBJ1-5; 7 nucleotides agree with TRBD1. CDR3 length: 16 amino acids. CDR1 is KGHSH, CDR2 LQKENI, per germline. With 3 bases clipped from V and 0 bases from J, the junction kept 5 bases outside the gene matches. Here the CDR3 DNA reads TGTGCCAGCTCACCGGGACAGAGATATAGCAATCAGCCCCAGCATTTT. Protein: CASSPGQRYSNQPQHF.

The genes are TRBV12-3 or TRBV12-4 and TRBJ2-1; D unclear. This CDR3 region has 12 residues. Trimming removed 4 bases from V and 9 bases from J, with 10 bases in between. In DNA form, the CDR3 reads TGTGCCAGCAGTTCGCGCGCGCCTGAGCAGTTCTTC. Translating gives CASSSRAPEQFF.

The V gene is TRBV6-5, the J gene TRBJ2-1, with 7 bases that match TRBD1. There are 14 residues in the CDR3. Losses at the gene ends were 6 bases for V and 4 bases for J; bases not matched to a gene: 6. From germline, CDR1 is MNHEY and CDR2 SVGAGI. The CDR3 region is CASSRDRKYNEQFF. In nucleotides, the CDR3 is TGTGCCAGCAGCCGGGACAGAAAGTACAATGAGCAGTTCTTC.

The chain couples TRBV6-1 to TRBJ1-5; a weak D match, TRBD1 (5 bases). Germline V gene sequence: CDR1 MNHNS, CDR2 SASEGT. Trimming stripped 0 bases from V and 7 bases from J, with 13 bases between. The CDR3 spans 15 residues. The CDR3 region is CASSEAGRVRQPQHF. CDR3 coding DNA: TGTGCCAGCAGTGAAGCGGGCAGGGTCAGACAGCCCCAGCATTTT.

This chain joins TRBV27 and TRBJ2-1, with 9 bases fitting TRBD2. There are 14 residues in the CDR3. V was clipped by 4 bases and J by 6 bases; unmatched bases: 4. Germline-derived CDR1 and CDR2 are MNHEY and SMNVEV (reference sequence). The CDR3 nucleotides read TGTGCCAGCAGTTCTAGCGGGGACCTCAATGAGCAGTTCTTC. Protein sequence: CASSSSGDLNEQFF.

The CDR3 spells CASSPVDSHSGNTIYF. CDR3 coding DNA: TGTGCCAGCTCCCCGGTCGACAGCCACTCTGGAAACACCATATATTTT. This sequence joins TRBV2 and TRBJ1-3; D possibly corresponds to TRBD1 (5 bases). V was shortened by 8 bases and J by 0 bases, with 17 bases between the two germline ends. Germline V gene data show CDR1 as SNHLY and CDR2 as FYNNEI. The CDR3 extends over 16 amino acids. Based on the CDR3 plus reference TRBV2 and TRBJ1-3, the full variable domain is EPEVTQTPSHQVTQMGQEVILRCVPISNHLYFYWYRQILGQKVEFLVSFYNNEISEKSEIFDDQFSVERPDGSNFTLKIRSTKLEDSAMYFCASSPVDSHSGNTIYFGEGSWLTVV.

The genes are TRBV19 and TRBJ1-5; 10 nucleotides line up with TRBD1. CDR1 is LNHDA, CDR2 SQIVND, per germline (reference sequence). The CDR3 totals 14 residues. V lost 11 bases and J lost 7; bases outside the gene matches: 11. The CDR3 nucleotides read TGTGCCTCGAGGGGGGACAGGGGTTACCAGCCCCAGCATTTT. Amino acids: CASRGDRGYQPQHF.

The chain couples TRBV15 to TRBJ2-1, with TRBD1 matching 9 bases. Germline V lookup: CDR1 LNHNV, CDR2 YYDKDF (reference sequence). The CDR3 covers 19 residues. The V gene end was trimmed by 0 bases and the J gene end by 3 bases; junction bases not matched to a gene: 12. CDR3 DNA sequence: TGTGCCACCAGCAGAGATGGGTCCAGACAGGGGGTGGGCTACAATGAGCAGTTCTTC. Translating it yields CATSRDGSRQGVGYNEQFF. Full variable domain (rest looked up from reference TRBV15 and TRBJ2-1): DAMVIQNPRYQVTQFGKPVTLSCSQTLNHNVMYWYQQKSSQAPKLLFHYYDKDFNNEADTPDNFQSRRPNTSFCFLDIRSPGLGDTAMYLCATSRDGSRQGVGYNEQFFGPGTRLTVL.

V and J are TRBV6-5 and TRBJ2-2; D gene uncertain. Trimming removed 11 bases from V and 2 bases from J, with 15 bases in between. The CDR3 contains 14 residues. The germline gives CDR1 MNHEY, CDR2 SVGAGI. CDR3: CAVATPLNTGELFF. The CDR3 DNA sequence: TGTGCCGTCGCCACCCCCCTAAACACCGGGGAGCTGTTTTTT.

The chain has TRBV13 and TRBJ1-6; TRBD1 aligns across 8 bases. V shed 5 bases and J 4 bases; nucleotides not matched to a gene: 7. The length of the CDR3 is 16 residues. Germline V gene lookup returns CDR1 PRHDT and CDR2 FYEKMQ (reference sequence). The CDR3 DNA reads TGTGCCAGCAGCCTGAGGACAGGGAGGTATAATTCACCCCTCCACTTT. Protein sequence: CASSLRTGRYNSPLHF.

V gene TRBV18 combines with J gene TRBJ1-2, with TRBD1 matching over 7 bases. The CDR3 has 14 residues. Germline CDR1 KGHSH, CDR2 LQKENI. The junction had 7 bases not matched to a gene; V was cut back by 6 bases and J by 3 bases. The DNA of the CDR3 is TGTGCCAGCTCTACAAACAGGGGTGACTATGGCTACACCTTC. Encoded protein: CASSTNRGDYGYTF. The full variable domain, its missing parts supplied by reference TRBV18 and TRBJ1-2, is NAGVMQNPRHLVRRRGQEARLRCSPMKGHSHVYWYRQLPEEGLKFMVYLQKENIIDESGMPKERFSAEFPKEGPSILRIQQVVRGDSAAYFCASSTNRGDYGYTFGSGTRLTVV.

The rearrangement links TRBV7-2 to TRBJ1-5, with 7 bases fitting TRBD1. The CDR3 has 19 amino acids. Germline V gene sequence: CDR1 SGHTA, CDR2 FQGNSA. Trimming at V came to 5 bases and at J to 2 bases, leaving 18 bases not matched to a gene. The CDR3 nucleotides are TGTGCCAGCAGCCCCCAGCCTACGGGACAGCCGAGGGGCAATCAGCCCCAGCATTTT. This translates into CASSPQPTGQPRGNQPQHF.

Here the CDR3 reads CASSYPVYGYTF. In DNA form, the CDR3 reads TGTGCCAGCAGTTACCCGGTCTATGGCTACACCTTC. This chain links TRBV6-2 or TRBV6-3 with TRBJ1-2; D is ambiguous. The germline V and J ends were trimmed by 2 bases and 4 bases, with 5 bases remaining between them. There are 12 residues in the CDR3. Germline V CDR1 and CDR2: MNHEY, SVGEGT.

The V gene is TRBV6-1, the J gene TRBJ2-1, with a possible D match to TRBD1 (6 bases). The CDR3 length is 16 residues. Trimming cost V 3 bases and J 4 bases, with 16 bases left between them. Germline CDR1 MNHNS, CDR2 SASEGT. CDR3 loop: CASSEFSGQDYNEQFF. In nucleotides, the CDR3 is TGTGCCAGCAGTGAGTTCTCGGGACAAGATTACAATGAGCAGTTCTTC.

The gene calls are TRBV9 and TRBJ1-1, with no clear D. This CDR3 comprises 15 residues. With 0 bases removed from V and 0 bases from J, the gap between germline ends came to 9 bases. The germline CDR1 and CDR2 sequences are SGDLS and YYNGEE. CDR3 amino acids: CASSVVSGLNTEAFF. The DNA of the CDR3 is TGTGCCAGCAGCGTAGTTTCGGGATTGAACACTGAAGCTTTCTTT.

This sequence joins TRBV7-2 and TRBJ1-2, with D perhaps matching TRBD1 (6 bases). Germline CDR1 reads SGHTA; CDR2 reads FQGNSA. This CDR3 is built from 14 residues. V was pared by 7 bases and J by 0 bases, with 12 bases between. CDR3 sequence (DNA): TGTGCCAGCACCCCGGACAGAGCTAACTATGGCTACACCTTC. This encodes CASTPDRANYGYTF.

The chain combines TRBV5-1 with TRBJ1-4, with a possible D match to TRBD1 (5 bases). The ends were cut back, 1 base at V and 0 bases at J, with 10 bases in the middle. The CDR3 loop spans 16 amino acids. Germline V gene lookup returns CDR1 SGHRS and CDR2 YFSETQ. CDR3 nucleotides: TGCGCCAGCAGCTTGTATGCGACAGCAACTAATGAAAAACTGTTTTTT. Its translation is CASSLYATATNEKLFF.

This chain joins TRBV18 and TRBJ2-1, with TRBD2 identical over 12 bases. Trimming cost V 2 bases and J 9 bases; bases outside gene matches: 8. Germline-derived CDR1 and CDR2 are KGHSH and LQKENI. The CDR3 extends over 16 amino acids. The CDR3 protein is CASSPGASGGAGEQFF. The CDR3 nucleotides are TGTGCCAGCTCACCAGGAGCTAGCGGGGGGGCCGGTGAGCAGTTCTTC.

The chain recombines TRBV6-9 with TRBJ1-2; tentative D call: TRBD1 (5 bases). V lost 4 bases, J lost 5 bases, and 14 bases lay in between. Germline CDR1 MNHGY, CDR2 SVAAGI. The CDR3 is 14 amino acids. CDR3: CASSSPGQLYGYTF. The CDR3 nucleotides read TGTGCCAGCAGTTCACCCGGACAACTTTATGGCTACACCTTC.

The J gene is TRBJ1-6, the V gene TRBV9, with TRBD1 identical over 7 bases. The CDR3 is made up of 15 amino acids. Trimming removed 3 bases from V and 6 bases from J; junction bases left unmatched: 6. From germline, CDR1 is SGDLS and CDR2 YYNGEE. The CDR3: CASSARGDSNSPLHF. The CDR3 nucleotides read TGTGCCAGCAGCGCGAGGGGGGACAGTAATTCACCCCTCCACTTT. The entire variable domain, with the rest obtained from reference TRBV9 and TRBJ1-6, is as follows: DSGVTQTPKHLITATGQRVTLRCSPRSGDLSVYWYQQSLDQGLQFLIQYYNGEERAKGNILERFSAQQFPDLHSELNLSSLELGDSALYFCASSARGDSNSPLHFGNGTRLTVT.

The chain combines TRBV19 with TRBJ1-1; D is ambiguous. The CDR3 length is 16 residues. Trimming left V 1 base short and J 0 bases short, with 12 bases between. From germline, CDR1 is LNHDA and CDR2 SQIVND (reference sequence). CDR3: CASSIGGSLMNTEAFF. The CDR3 DNA reads TGTGCCAGTAGTATAGGCGGCAGCCTAATGAACACTGAAGCTTTCTTT.

The chain couples TRBV4-1 to TRBJ2-3; 10 bases match TRBD2. CDR1 and CDR2 (germline): MGHRA, YSYEKL. The CDR3 runs to 17 residues. V shed 0 bases and J 6 bases; nucleotides not matched to a gene: 9. CDR3 DNA sequence: TGCGCCAGCAGCCAAGATTTGCTAGCGGGGGCGGCGGATACGCAGTATTTT. The encoded protein is CASSQDLLAGAADTQYF.

The chain recombines TRBV2 with TRBJ1-5, with 8 nucleotides matching TRBD1. This CDR3 contains 13 residues. Unmatched junction bases numbered 1, after V lost 6 bases and J lost 3 bases. The V gene's germline CDR1 is SNHLY and CDR2 FYNNEI. CDR3 sequence: CASRGQDNQPQHF. In DNA form, the CDR3 reads TGTGCCAGCAGGGGACAGGACAATCAGCCCCAGCATTTT.